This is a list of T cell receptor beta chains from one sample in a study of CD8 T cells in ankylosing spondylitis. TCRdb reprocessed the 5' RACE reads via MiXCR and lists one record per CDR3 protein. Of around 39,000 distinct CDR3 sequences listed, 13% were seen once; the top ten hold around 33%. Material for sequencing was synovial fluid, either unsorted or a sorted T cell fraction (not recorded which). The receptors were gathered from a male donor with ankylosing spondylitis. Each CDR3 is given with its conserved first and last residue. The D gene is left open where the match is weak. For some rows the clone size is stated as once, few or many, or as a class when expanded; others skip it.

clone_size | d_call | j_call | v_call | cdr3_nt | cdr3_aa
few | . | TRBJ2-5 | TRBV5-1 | TGCGCCAGCAGCTTGGCCCAGGAGACCCAGTACTTC | CASSLAQETQYF
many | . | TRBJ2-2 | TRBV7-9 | TGTGCCAGCAGCTTAGTTGCGAGAACCCCCGGGGAGCTGTTTTTT | CASSLVARTPGELFF
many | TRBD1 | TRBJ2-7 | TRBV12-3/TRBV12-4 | TGTGCCAGCAGTGGTGGACAGGGGGCTAGGTACGAGCAGTACTTC | CASSGGQGARYEQYF
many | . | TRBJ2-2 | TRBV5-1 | TGCGCCAGCAGCTTGGACTCCTACACCGGGGAGCTGTTTTTT | CASSLDSYTGELFF
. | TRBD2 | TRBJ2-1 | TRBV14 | TGTGCCAGCAGCCAAGATGCTAGCGGGGGGTTCAATGAGCAGTTCTTC | CASSQDASGGFNEQFF
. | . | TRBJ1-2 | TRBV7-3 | TGTGCCAGCAGCTTAGTGCATCAACATGGCTACACCTTC | CASSLVHQHGYTF
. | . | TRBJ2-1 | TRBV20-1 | TGCAGTGCTGGACATACCCAGCGGAATGAGCAGTTCTTC | CSAGHTQRNEQFF
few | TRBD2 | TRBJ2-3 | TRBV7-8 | TGTGCCAGCAGCTTAGACAAACTAGCGGGAGTCGAGGTAGATACGCAGTATTTT | CASSLDKLAGVEVDTQYF
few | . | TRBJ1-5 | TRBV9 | TGTGCCAGCAGCTCCGGGGGGAGGGGTGATCAGCCCCAGCATTTT | CASSSGGRGDQPQHF
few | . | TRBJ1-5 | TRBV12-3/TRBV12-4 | TGTGCCAGCAGTTCTAACCCTTTCTCCTATAGCAATCAGCCCCAGCATTTT | CASSSNPFSYSNQPQHF
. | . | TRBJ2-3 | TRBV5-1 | TGCGCCAGCAGTTCCCCCCCACCGGTCTTTACGCAGTATTTT | CASSSPPPVFTQYF
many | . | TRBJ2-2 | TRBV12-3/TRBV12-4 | TGTGCCAGCAGTCCCCTGGGCCTAACCGGGGAGCTGTTTTTT | CASSPLGLTGELFF
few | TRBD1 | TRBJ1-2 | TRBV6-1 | TGTGCCAGCAGGAACTGGACAGGGTCATACTATGGCTACACCTTC | CASRNWTGSYYGYTF
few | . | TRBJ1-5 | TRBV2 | TGTGCCAGCAGTGAAGGGTGGCCCCAGCATTTT | CASSEGWPQHF
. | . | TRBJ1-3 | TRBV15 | TGTGCCACCAGCAGAGATCAACTCAACACCATATATTTT | CATSRDQLNTIYF
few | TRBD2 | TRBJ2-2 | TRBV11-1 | TGTGCCAGCAGCATGACATGCGGACTAGCGGGGGGGTCGTGCACCGGGGAGCTGTTTTTT | CASSMTCGLAGGSCTGELFF
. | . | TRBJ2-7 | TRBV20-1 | TGCAGTGCTAGGGGGACACGGGACCCGCTGGAGCAGTACTTC | CSARGTRDPLEQYF
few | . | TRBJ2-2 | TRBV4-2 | TGTGCCAGCAGCCAAGAACGGTTGGACACCGGGGAGCTGTTTTTT | CASSQERLDTGELFF
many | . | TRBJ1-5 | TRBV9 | TGTGCCAGCAGCGAGGGACACGGAAGCAATCAGCCCCAGCATTTT | CASSEGHGSNQPQHF
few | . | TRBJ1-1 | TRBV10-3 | TGTGCCAGTACGGGTAACACTGAAGCTTTCTTT | CASTGNTEAFF
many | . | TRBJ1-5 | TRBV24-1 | TGTGCCACCAGTGATGCCGGCCGGGGGCCCCAGCATTTT | CATSDAGRGPQHF
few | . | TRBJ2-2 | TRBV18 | TGTGCCAGCTCAGCCTTGAACACCGGGGAGCTGTTTTTT | CASSALNTGELFF
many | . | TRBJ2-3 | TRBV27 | TGTGCCAGCAGTTTTGAACTTAGCTCCTCTACGCAGTATTTT | CASSFELSSSTQYF
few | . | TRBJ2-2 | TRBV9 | TGTGCCAGCAGCCCTGACAAACCGAACACCGGGGAGCTGTTTTTT | CASSPDKPNTGELFF
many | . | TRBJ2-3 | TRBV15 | TGTGCCACCAGCAACCCCCCCTCGGCTAGCGATACGCAGTATTTT | CATSNPPSASDTQYF
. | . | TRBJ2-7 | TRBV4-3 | TGCGCCAGCAGCCGGCTCTTAACGGGGAAGAGCGAGCAGTACTTC | CASSRLLTGKSEQYF
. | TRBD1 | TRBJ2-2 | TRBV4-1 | TGCGCCAGCAGCCAAGATTATAGGGACAGGGAAAGTACCGGGGAGCTGTTTTTT | CASSQDYRDRESTGELFF